This T cell receptor (beta chain) comes out of a study of technical replicates of blood from a few donors. Trimming shortened V by 3 bases and J by 5 bases, and 15 bases separated the two germline ends. Germline CDR1 reads SGHNT; CDR2 reads YYREEE (reference sequence). The CDR3 loop spans 14 amino acids. The assay was immunoSEQ multiplex PCR, and TCRdb's table has in-frame clones only and misses some. The data show tens of thousands of clones, around 87% seen once. Source material: PBMCs. The clonotype comes from a human donor in good health. Some clones in this sample may be carry-over from other donors' samples. The V and J genes are TRBV5-4 and TRBJ2-7, with a weak D call TRBD1 (5 bases). CDR3 nucleotides: TGTGCCAGCAGCTCCTGGAAACAGGATCACGAGCAGTACTTC. This encodes CASSSWKQDHEQYF.